This T cell receptor (beta chain) was retrieved from a study of T cell repertoires in cytomegalovirus infection. Turning to the study itself: Use of recently identified HLA-C-restricted and well-studied HLA-B-restricted CMV epitopes was part of the study. It was the public TCR beta signatures that indicated both CMV infection and matching HLA type.

In regard to this clonotype: The antigen is unknown.

Germline CDR1 and CDR2: MNHEY and SVGAGI. V lost 8 bases, J lost 5 bases, and 7 bases lay in between. CDR3 size: 12 residues. One entry per CDR3 protein results from TCRdb running MiXCR on the reads. The profile shows nearly 700,000 distinct CDR3 sequences, around 35% of them singletons. This clonotype was sampled from a human donor in good health (CMV status not recorded). Some clones in this sample may be carry-over from other donors' samples. This chain links TRBV6-5 with TRBJ1-6; no definite D call. The sequencing used cultured PBMCs, collected from culture after CMV antigen stimulation. The CDR3 sequence is CASGRNNSPLHF. The CDR3 nucleotides are TGTGCCAGCGGGCGGAATAATTCACCCCTCCACTTT.